This is a list of T cell receptor beta chains from one sample in a study of identical twins. One entry per CDR3 protein, called by TCRdb with MiXCR from the 5' RACE reads. This table holds 500,000 to 550,000 distinct CDR3 sequences, under 25% found once. This sample also appeared in a second study, on T cells expressing NK-cell markers.

The sequenced sample was CD4+ T cells sorted from blood. The receptor source for this set is a woman between 18 and 29 years old in good health. Each CDR3 is given with its conserved first and last residue. A D gene is named only where the DNA matches it firmly. Clone size is stated in some rows and not others, as once, few, many or a class when expanded.

j_call: TRBJ1-6; v_call: TRBV20-1; d_call: .; clone_size: .; cdr3_aa: CSARIRGMRILSPLHF; cdr3_nt: TGCAGTGCTAGAATACGAGGGATGCGGATTCTTTCACCCCTCCACTTT
j_call: TRBJ2-2; v_call: TRBV7-3; d_call: TRBD2; clone_size: .; cdr3_aa: CASSSPSGAGGELFF; cdr3_nt: TGTGCCAGCAGCTCTCCTAGCGGGGCGGGCGGGGAGCTGTTTTTT
j_call: TRBJ2-7; v_call: TRBV12-3/TRBV12-4; d_call: TRBD2; clone_size: .; cdr3_aa: CASRTSASSYEQYF; cdr3_nt: TGTGCCAGCCGTACTAGCGCGAGCTCCTACGAGCAGTACTTC
j_call: TRBJ1-5; v_call: TRBV4-2; d_call: .; clone_size: .; cdr3_aa: CASSQDPSSSGNQPQHF; cdr3_nt: TGTGCCAGCAGCCAAGATCCCTCCAGTTCTGGCAATCAGCCCCAGCATTTT
j_call: TRBJ2-1; v_call: TRBV6-1; d_call: .; clone_size: few; cdr3_aa: CAIRRGNYEQFF; cdr3_nt: TGTGCCATCCGGCGGGGAAATTATGAGCAGTTCTTC
j_call: TRBJ1-6; v_call: TRBV20-1; d_call: TRBD1; clone_size: few; cdr3_aa: CSAREGTGTSPLHF; cdr3_nt: TGCAGTGCTAGGGAGGGGACAGGGACCTCACCCCTCCACTTT
j_call: TRBJ2-5; v_call: TRBV10-3; d_call: TRBD1; clone_size: many; cdr3_aa: CAIAGQGTKETQYF; cdr3_nt: TGTGCCATCGCTGGACAGGGGACGAAAGAGACCCAGTACTTC
j_call: TRBJ2-3; v_call: TRBV11-2; d_call: .; clone_size: few; cdr3_aa: CASSSLTQYF; cdr3_nt: TGTGCCAGCAGCTCCTTGACGCAGTATTTT
j_call: TRBJ2-7; v_call: TRBV10-1; d_call: .; clone_size: .; cdr3_aa: CASSERERYEQYF; cdr3_nt: TGCGCCAGCAGTGAGCGGGAGAGGTACGAGCAGTACTTC
j_call: TRBJ2-1; v_call: TRBV5-1; d_call: .; clone_size: .; cdr3_aa: CASSRGEYNEQFF; cdr3_nt: TGCGCCAGCAGCCGCGGGGAATACAATGAGCAGTTCTTC
j_call: TRBJ2-3; v_call: TRBV20-1; d_call: .; clone_size: many; cdr3_aa: CSAHWGDTQYF; cdr3_nt: TGCAGTGCTCACTGGGGAGATACGCAGTATTTT
j_call: TRBJ1-1; v_call: TRBV5-5; d_call: TRBD1; clone_size: few; cdr3_aa: CASSPLQGALSNTEAFF; cdr3_nt: TGTGCCAGCAGCCCTCTACAGGGGGCCTTATCGAACACTGAAGCTTTCTTT
j_call: TRBJ2-2; v_call: TRBV7-9; d_call: TRBD1; clone_size: .; cdr3_aa: CASSSSGTGLAGELFF; cdr3_nt: TGTGCCAGCAGCTCATCCGGGACAGGGTTGGCCGGGGAGCTGTTTTTT
j_call: TRBJ2-3; v_call: TRBV20-1; d_call: .; clone_size: few; cdr3_aa: CSASQTEGADTQYF; cdr3_nt: TGCAGTGCTAGCCAAACGGAGGGGGCAGATACGCAGTATTTT
j_call: TRBJ1-1; v_call: TRBV15; d_call: .; clone_size: few; cdr3_aa: CATSRANEDTEAFF; cdr3_nt: TGTGCCACCAGCAGGGCCAATGAGGACACTGAAGCTTTCTTT
j_call: TRBJ1-1; v_call: TRBV20-1; d_call: .; clone_size: .; cdr3_aa: CSAVNRNTEAFF; cdr3_nt: TGCAGTGCGGTGAACAGGAACACTGAAGCTTTCTTT
j_call: TRBJ1-4; v_call: TRBV5-1; d_call: .; clone_size: .; cdr3_aa: CASSLQREKLFF; cdr3_nt: TGCGCCAGCAGCTTACAGCGGGAAAAACTGTTTTTT
j_call: TRBJ2-2; v_call: TRBV10-3; d_call: .; clone_size: .; cdr3_aa: CAISRATGELFF; cdr3_nt: TGTGCCATCTCTAGGGCCACCGGGGAGCTGTTTTTT
j_call: TRBJ1-6; v_call: TRBV5-1; d_call: .; clone_size: .; cdr3_aa: CASSLTYNSNNSPLHF; cdr3_nt: TGCGCCAGCAGCTTGACCTACAACTCGAATAATTCACCCCTCCACTTT
j_call: TRBJ1-5; v_call: TRBV20-1; d_call: TRBD1; clone_size: few; cdr3_aa: CSAMTGTGIVPQHF; cdr3_nt: TGCAGTGCTATGACCGGGACAGGGATAGTACCCCAGCATTTT
j_call: TRBJ2-1; v_call: TRBV7-2; d_call: .; clone_size: few; cdr3_aa: CASSVHSYNEQFF; cdr3_nt: TGTGCCAGCAGTGTACATTCCTACAATGAGCAGTTCTTC
j_call: TRBJ1-1; v_call: TRBV7-6; d_call: TRBD1; clone_size: .; cdr3_aa: CASSLAGTGLFTEAFF; cdr3_nt: TGTGCCAGCAGCTTAGCAGGGACAGGTCTTTTCACTGAAGCTTTCTTT
j_call: TRBJ2-7; v_call: TRBV9; d_call: TRBD2; clone_size: .; cdr3_aa: CASSVLAGGTEQYF; cdr3_nt: TGTGCCAGCAGCGTACTAGCGGGAGGAACCGAGCAGTACTTC
j_call: TRBJ2-5; v_call: TRBV5-6; d_call: .; clone_size: .; cdr3_aa: CASSKGLKETQYF; cdr3_nt: TGTGCCAGCAGCAAGGGACTGAAAGAGACCCAGTACTTC
j_call: TRBJ2-7; v_call: TRBV6-5; d_call: .; clone_size: many; cdr3_aa: CASSTTYEQYF; cdr3_nt: TGTGCCAGCAGTACGACCTACGAGCAGTACTTC
j_call: TRBJ2-3; v_call: TRBV5-5; d_call: .; clone_size: many; cdr3_aa: CASSLERPPRTQYF; cdr3_nt: TGTGCCAGCAGCTTGGAGAGGCCCCCTCGTACGCAGTATTTT
j_call: TRBJ2-5; v_call: TRBV5-1; d_call: TRBD2; clone_size: .; cdr3_aa: CASSLISSGQETQYF; cdr3_nt: TGCGCCAGCAGCCTAATTTCTAGCGGTCAAGAGACCCAGTACTTC
j_call: TRBJ2-1; v_call: TRBV5-8; d_call: TRBD2; clone_size: .; cdr3_aa: CADLSGRLAGFYNEQFF; cdr3_nt: TGTGCCGACCTGAGCGGTCGGCTAGCGGGGTTCTACAATGAGCAGTTCTTC
j_call: TRBJ2-1; v_call: TRBV7-2; d_call: TRBD2; clone_size: many; cdr3_aa: CASSRSGTSSYNEQFF; cdr3_nt: TGTGCCAGCAGCCGAAGCGGGACCAGCTCCTACAATGAGCAGTTCTTC
j_call: TRBJ2-1; v_call: TRBV10-1; d_call: .; clone_size: .; cdr3_aa: CASSALATYNEQFF; cdr3_nt: TGCGCCAGCAGTGCGCTAGCGACCTACAATGAGCAGTTCTTC
j_call: TRBJ1-6; v_call: TRBV5-6; d_call: .; clone_size: .; cdr3_aa: CASTRGAGTPYSPLHF; cdr3_nt: TGTGCCAGCACCCGAGGGGCCGGGACACCTTATTCACCCCTCCACTTT
j_call: TRBJ2-3; v_call: TRBV5-5; d_call: TRBD2; clone_size: few; cdr3_aa: CASSFILEREGVRDTQYF; cdr3_nt: TGTGCCAGCAGCTTTATCCTCGAGCGGGAGGGGGTTAGGGATACGCAGTATTTT
j_call: TRBJ2-1; v_call: TRBV5-1; d_call: TRBD2; clone_size: few; cdr3_aa: CASTGRPTSGVLDEQFF; cdr3_nt: TGCGCCAGCACCGGACGGCCGACTAGCGGGGTTTTAGATGAGCAGTTCTTC
j_call: TRBJ1-1; v_call: TRBV10-1; d_call: .; clone_size: .; cdr3_aa: CASSGQRTGNTEAFF; cdr3_nt: TGCGCCAGCAGTGGTCAGAGGACGGGGAACACTGAAGCTTTCTTT
j_call: TRBJ2-5; v_call: TRBV5-1; d_call: .; clone_size: .; cdr3_aa: CASSLGAQAFQETQYF; cdr3_nt: TGCGCCAGCAGCTTGGGGGCACAGGCCTTTCAAGAGACCCAGTACTTC
j_call: TRBJ1-1; v_call: TRBV20-1; d_call: .; clone_size: .; cdr3_aa: CSARVTGGTEAFF; cdr3_nt: TGCAGTGCTAGAGTGACAGGCGGAACCGAAGCTTTCTTT
j_call: TRBJ2-1; v_call: TRBV20-1; d_call: .; clone_size: .; cdr3_aa: CSAPSTGINEQFF; cdr3_nt: TGCAGTGCTCCCTCGACAGGAATCAATGAGCAGTTCTTC
j_call: TRBJ2-3; v_call: TRBV7-3; d_call: .; clone_size: .; cdr3_aa: CASSFQLGTQYF; cdr3_nt: TGTGCCAGCAGCTTCCAGTTGGGTACGCAGTATTTT
j_call: TRBJ2-1; v_call: TRBV5-1; d_call: TRBD1; clone_size: .; cdr3_aa: CASSKTGYNEQFF; cdr3_nt: TGCGCCAGCAGCAAGACAGGGTACAATGAGCAGTTCTTC
j_call: TRBJ2-3; v_call: TRBV24-1; d_call: TRBD2; clone_size: .; cdr3_aa: CATSDPKAGGPDTQYF; cdr3_nt: TGTGCCACCAGTGATCCAAAAGCGGGGGGCCCAGATACGCAGTATTTT
j_call: TRBJ1-2; v_call: TRBV10-3; d_call: .; clone_size: few; cdr3_aa: CAISAQDNYGYTF; cdr3_nt: TGTGCCATCAGTGCTCAGGATAACTATGGCTACACCTTC
j_call: TRBJ2-1; v_call: TRBV20-1; d_call: TRBD2; clone_size: .; cdr3_aa: CSATGASGMSSYNEQFF; cdr3_nt: TGCAGTGCCACAGGAGCTAGCGGGATGAGCTCCTACAATGAGCAGTTCTTC
j_call: TRBJ2-7; v_call: TRBV20-1; d_call: TRBD2; clone_size: .; cdr3_aa: CSASWTSGSHEQYF; cdr3_nt: TGCAGTGCTAGTTGGACTAGCGGGAGCCACGAGCAGTACTTC
j_call: TRBJ1-2; v_call: TRBV20-1; d_call: .; clone_size: many; cdr3_aa: CSAVPGAGYTF; cdr3_nt: TGCAGTGCCGTCCCGGGGGCTGGCTACACCTTC
j_call: TRBJ2-1; v_call: TRBV6-2/TRBV6-3; d_call: TRBD1; clone_size: .; cdr3_aa: CASTMGQGARNEQFF; cdr3_nt: TGTGCCAGCACCATGGGGCAGGGGGCACGGAATGAGCAGTTCTTC
j_call: TRBJ1-1; v_call: TRBV6-1; d_call: TRBD1; clone_size: few; cdr3_aa: CASRPGQGALEAFF; cdr3_nt: TGTGCCAGCAGGCCCGGACAGGGGGCCTTAGAAGCTTTCTTT
j_call: TRBJ1-5; v_call: TRBV20-1; d_call: .; clone_size: .; cdr3_aa: CSAPSGGDSNQPQHF; cdr3_nt: TGCAGTGCTCCCTCGGGGGGGGATAGCAATCAGCCCCAGCATTTT
j_call: TRBJ2-5; v_call: TRBV10-3; d_call: .; clone_size: many; cdr3_aa: CAISESTETQYF; cdr3_nt: TGTGCCATCAGTGAGTCTACCGAGACCCAGTACTTC
j_call: TRBJ1-2; v_call: TRBV15; d_call: TRBD1; clone_size: .; cdr3_aa: CATNRGVEGRGYTF; cdr3_nt: TGTGCCACCAACAGGGGGGTGGAAGGAAGAGGCTACACCTTC
j_call: TRBJ1-6; v_call: TRBV10-1; d_call: .; clone_size: few; cdr3_aa: CASSRGGNSPLHF; cdr3_nt: TGCGCCAGCAGCAGGGGCGGGAATTCACCCCTCCACTTT
j_call: TRBJ1-2; v_call: TRBV3-1; d_call: TRBD1; clone_size: few; cdr3_aa: CASSQRTGNGYTF; cdr3_nt: TGTGCCAGCAGCCAACGGACAGGGAATGGCTACACCTTC
j_call: TRBJ2-1; v_call: TRBV10-3; d_call: TRBD2; clone_size: .; cdr3_aa: CAISEASGVYEQFF; cdr3_nt: TGTGCCATCAGTGAGGCTAGCGGGGTGTATGAGCAGTTCTTC
j_call: TRBJ2-7; v_call: TRBV27; d_call: TRBD2; clone_size: few; cdr3_aa: CASSPEGLAWPGGEQYF; cdr3_nt: TGTGCCAGCAGTCCGGAGGGACTAGCGTGGCCGGGGGGTGAGCAGTACTTC
j_call: TRBJ2-7; v_call: TRBV20-1; d_call: .; clone_size: few; cdr3_aa: CSTFGRGAYEQYF; cdr3_nt: TGCAGTACATTTGGGCGGGGTGCCTACGAGCAGTACTTC
j_call: TRBJ2-6; v_call: TRBV6-1; d_call: .; clone_size: .; cdr3_aa: CASSTPAAGANVLTF; cdr3_nt: TGTGCCAGCAGTACCCCCGCCGCTGGGGCCAACGTCCTGACTTTC
j_call: TRBJ2-3; v_call: TRBV6-1; d_call: TRBD1; clone_size: few; cdr3_aa: CASRRGQGAPTDTQYF; cdr3_nt: TGTGCCAGCCGTAGGGGACAGGGGGCTCCCACAGATACGCAGTATTTT
j_call: TRBJ1-6; v_call: TRBV4-3; d_call: TRBD1; clone_size: .; cdr3_aa: CASSQAGTVNSPLHF; cdr3_nt: TGCGCCAGCAGCCAAGCTGGGACAGTAAATTCACCCCTCCACTTT
j_call: TRBJ1-2; v_call: TRBV29-1; d_call: TRBD1; clone_size: few; cdr3_aa: CSVLRNRGYGYTF; cdr3_nt: TGCAGCGTCCTTCGAAACAGGGGCTATGGCTACACCTTC
j_call: TRBJ1-1; v_call: TRBV29-1; d_call: .; clone_size: many; cdr3_aa: CRVGLLNTEAFF; cdr3_nt: TGCAGGGTGGGCCTCTTGAACACTGAAGCTTTCTTT
j_call: TRBJ1-1; v_call: TRBV20-1; d_call: .; clone_size: .; cdr3_aa: CSVTNTGMNTEAFF; cdr3_nt: TGCAGTGTTACGAACACAGGCATGAACACTGAAGCTTTCTTT